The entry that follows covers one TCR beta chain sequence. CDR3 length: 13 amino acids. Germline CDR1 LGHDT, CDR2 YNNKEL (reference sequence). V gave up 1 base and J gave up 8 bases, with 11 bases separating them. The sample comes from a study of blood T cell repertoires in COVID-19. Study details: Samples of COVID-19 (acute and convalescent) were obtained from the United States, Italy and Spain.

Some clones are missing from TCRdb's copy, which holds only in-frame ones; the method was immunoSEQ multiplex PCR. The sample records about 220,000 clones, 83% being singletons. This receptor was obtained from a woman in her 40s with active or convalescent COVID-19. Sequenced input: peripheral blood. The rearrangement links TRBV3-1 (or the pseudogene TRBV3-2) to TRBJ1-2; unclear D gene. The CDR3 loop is CASSQGPAGGYTF. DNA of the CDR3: TGTGCCAGCAGCCAAGGACCCGCAGGAGGCTACACCTTC.